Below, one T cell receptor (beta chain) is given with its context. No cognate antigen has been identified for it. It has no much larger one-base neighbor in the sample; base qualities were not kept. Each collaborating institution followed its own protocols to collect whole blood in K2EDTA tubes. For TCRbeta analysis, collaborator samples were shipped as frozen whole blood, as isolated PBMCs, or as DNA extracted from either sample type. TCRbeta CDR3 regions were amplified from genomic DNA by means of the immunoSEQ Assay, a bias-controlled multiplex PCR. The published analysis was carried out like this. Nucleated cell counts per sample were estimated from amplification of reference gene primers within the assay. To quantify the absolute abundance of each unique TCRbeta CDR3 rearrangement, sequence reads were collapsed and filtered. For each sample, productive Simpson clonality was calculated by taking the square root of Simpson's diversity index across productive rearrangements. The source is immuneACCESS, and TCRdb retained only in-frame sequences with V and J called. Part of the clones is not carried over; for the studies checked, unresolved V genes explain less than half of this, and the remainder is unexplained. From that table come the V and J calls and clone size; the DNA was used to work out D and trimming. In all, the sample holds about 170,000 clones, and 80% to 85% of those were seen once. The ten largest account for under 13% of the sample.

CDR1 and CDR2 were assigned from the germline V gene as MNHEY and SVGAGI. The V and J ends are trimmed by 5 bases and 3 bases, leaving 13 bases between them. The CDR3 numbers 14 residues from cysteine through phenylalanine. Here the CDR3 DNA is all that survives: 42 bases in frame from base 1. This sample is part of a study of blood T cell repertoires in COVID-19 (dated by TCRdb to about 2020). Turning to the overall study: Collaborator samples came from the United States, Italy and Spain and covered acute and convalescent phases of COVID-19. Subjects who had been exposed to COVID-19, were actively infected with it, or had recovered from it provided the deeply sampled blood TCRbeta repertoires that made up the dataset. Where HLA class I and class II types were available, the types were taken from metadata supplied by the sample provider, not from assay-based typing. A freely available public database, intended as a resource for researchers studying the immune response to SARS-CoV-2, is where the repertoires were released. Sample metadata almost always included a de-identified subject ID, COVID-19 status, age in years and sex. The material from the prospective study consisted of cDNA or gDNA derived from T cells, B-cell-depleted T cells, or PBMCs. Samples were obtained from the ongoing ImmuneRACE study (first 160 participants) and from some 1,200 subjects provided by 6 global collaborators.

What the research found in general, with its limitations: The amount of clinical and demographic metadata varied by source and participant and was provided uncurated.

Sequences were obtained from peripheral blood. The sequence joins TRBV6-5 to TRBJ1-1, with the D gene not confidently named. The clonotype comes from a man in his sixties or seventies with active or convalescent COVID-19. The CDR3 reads CASSRGIWDTEAFF. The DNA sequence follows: TGTGCCAGCAGTCGCGGGATCTGGGACACTGAAGCTTTCTTT.